This is a list of T cell receptor beta chains from one sample in a study of OX40 agonist ivuxolimab in advanced cancers. The protocol was immunoSEQ multiplex PCR, while the TCRdb copy is restricted to in-frame clones and leaves out a portion. Here the sample spans more than 60,000 clones, about 85% being singletons. Material: CD4+ or CD8+ T cells sorted from blood, obtained in a trial of the OX40 agonist ivuxolimab. These receptors originate from an adult with an advanced solid tumor such as melanoma, head and neck, liver or kidney cancer. Each CDR3 is given with its conserved first and last residue. Fields, in order: D gene, V gene, clone size, J gene, CDR3 DNA, CDR3 protein. D genes are given only for firm matches. Not all rows give a size; the values are once, few, many and, for expanded clones, a class.

.	TRBV6-5	.	TRBJ2-7	TGTGCCAGCAGGTACACAGGTACCTACGAGCAGTACTTC	CASRYTGTYEQYF
.	TRBV7-9	few	TRBJ1-5	TGTGCCAGCAGTCGCCTCGGGGTGGGCAATCAGCCCCAGCATTTT	CASSRLGVGNQPQHF
.	TRBV4-3	.	TRBJ1-5	TGCGCCAGCAGCCAAGATTTTAATAGCAATCAGCCCCAGCATTTT	CASSQDFNSNQPQHF
TRBD1	TRBV5-1	.	TRBJ1-6	TGCGCCAGCAGCTCGGGACAGGGAAGGTCCTCCTATAATTCACCCCTCCACTTT	CASSSGQGRSSYNSPLHF
.	TRBV27	.	TRBJ2-7	TGTGCCAGCAGTTTATCTTGGGGGCTGAGGGACGAGCAGTACTTC	CASSLSWGLRDEQYF
.	TRBV11-2	.	TRBJ1-1	TGTGCCAGCAGCTTGGAACGGGGTACTGAAGCTTTCTTT	CASSLERGTEAFF
.	TRBV18	.	TRBJ2-2	TGTGCCAGCTCCCCCAGAGGTCCCGGGGGCAACTCCGGGGAGCTGTTTTTT	CASSPRGPGGNSGELFF
.	TRBV7-8	.	TRBJ1-6	TGTGCCAGCAGCGAAGCGGGAAGTTATAATTCACCCCTCCACTTT	CASSEAGSYNSPLHF
.	TRBV9	few	TRBJ2-3	TGTGCCAGCAGCGTGGACGACAGATTTGATACGCAGTATTTT	CASSVDDRFDTQYF
.	TRBV7-2	.	TRBJ2-5	TGTGCCAGCAGCTACGATCGGTTGGGGCCGGGTGGGGAGACCCAGTACTTC	CASSYDRLGPGGETQYF
TRBD1	TRBV30	.	TRBJ2-3	TGTGCCTGGAGTGTACTGGGGGACAGGGTCACTAGCACAGATACGCAGTATTTT	CAWSVLGDRVTSTDTQYF
TRBD1	TRBV4-3	.	TRBJ1-1	TGCGCCAGCAGCCTGGACAGGGCGAAAACTGAAGCTTTCTTT	CASSLDRAKTEAFF
.	TRBV11-2	.	TRBJ2-3	TGTGCCAGCAGCTTCTTTACGGGGGGCACAGATACGCAGTATTTT	CASSFFTGGTDTQYF
TRBD1	TRBV7-3	.	TRBJ2-6	TGTGCCAGCAGCTCCGGACAGGGTGTATCTGGGGCCAACGTCCTGACTTTC	CASSSGQGVSGANVLTF
TRBD1	TRBV6-5	.	TRBJ1-6	TGTGCCAGCAGTAACCGACAGGGTTCACCCCTCCACTTT	CASSNRQGSPLHF
.	TRBV27	.	TRBJ1-5	TGTGCCAGCAGTTTAGGACCCCCCTACAGCAATCAGCCCCAGCATTTT	CASSLGPPYSNQPQHF
.	TRBV5-1	.	TRBJ2-7	TGCGCCAGCAGCCCCGCACGGGGCTTCTACGAGCAGTACTTC	CASSPARGFYEQYF
TRBD1	TRBV7-3	once	TRBJ1-2	TGTGCCAGCAGCCGAGGACAGGGAGGCTATGGCTACACCTTC	CASSRGQGGYGYTF
.	TRBV19	few	TRBJ1-2	TGTGCCAGTAGTATGGACTATGGCTACACCTTC	CASSMDYGYTF
.	TRBV5-4	.	TRBJ1-1	TGTGCCAGCAGCTTGGCCCTGGGACCTGAAGCTTTCTTT	CASSLALGPEAFF
.	TRBV6-1	.	TRBJ2-6	TGTGCCAGCAGTGAACCCCGGTTTGGGTCTGGGGCCAACGTCCTGACTTTC	CASSEPRFGSGANVLTF
TRBD1	TRBV9	.	TRBJ1-1	TGTGCCAGCAGCGTAAGACAGGGGGCCATGAACACTGAAGCTTTCTTT	CASSVRQGAMNTEAFF
.	TRBV6-5	few	TRBJ2-3	TGTGCCAGCGGGGATAGCTCAGATACGCAGTATTTT	CASGDSSDTQYF
.	TRBV7-8	once	TRBJ1-5	TGTGCCAGCAGCAAGGGGGTGGGGAGCAATCAGCCCCAGCATTTT	CASSKGVGSNQPQHF
.	TRBV14	.	TRBJ1-2	TGTGCCAGCAGCCGCGACGTGAACTATGGCTACACCTTC	CASSRDVNYGYTF
TRBD1	TRBV5-1	few	TRBJ1-1	TGCGCCAGCAGCGAGGGGACAGCTGCAGAAGCTTTCTTT	CASSEGTAAEAFF
.	TRBV2	.	TRBJ2-5	TGTGCCAGCAGTGTCCAGAAAGAGACCCAGTACTTC	CASSVQKETQYF
.	TRBV7-2	.	TRBJ1-5	TGTGCCAGCAGCTTAGATAGGGTAGGTCAGCCCCAGCATTTT	CASSLDRVGQPQHF
.	TRBV7-3	few	TRBJ1-1	TGTGCCAGCAGCTGGACAGCTAACACTGAAGCTTTCTTT	CASSWTANTEAFF
TRBD1	TRBV18	.	TRBJ2-1	TGTGCCAGCTCACCTCCCCCGGGGCAGGGGGTGTACAATGAGCAGTTCTTC	CASSPPPGQGVYNEQFF
TRBD1	TRBV7-6	.	TRBJ2-1	TGTGCCAGCAGCTTAGGGGGACAGGGGGCGATTGAGCAGTTCTTC	CASSLGGQGAIEQFF
TRBD1	TRBV7-2	.	TRBJ2-6	TGTGCCAGCAGCCGATTCTCTCGACAGGGGACTGCTGGGGCCAACGTCCTGACTTTC	CASSRFSRQGTAGANVLTF
.	TRBV6-1	.	TRBJ2-7	TGTGCCACTCACTTAAGCCGAGGGGGTTACGAGCAGTACTTC	CATHLSRGGYEQYF
.	TRBV4-1	.	TRBJ2-1	TGCGCCAGCAGCCAAGATCGGGTTGTATCCGGGCAGTTCTTC	CASSQDRVVSGQFF
.	TRBV4-3	.	TRBJ1-4	TGCGCCAGCAGCCAAGTCTTCGGGCAGGGAAATAATGAAAAACTGTTTTTT	CASSQVFGQGNNEKLFF
TRBD2	TRBV7-3	.	TRBJ2-7	TGTGCCAGCAGCCCACTAGCGGGGGGGCCGGGCGAGCAGTACTTC	CASSPLAGGPGEQYF
.	TRBV13	.	TRBJ2-1	TGTGCCAGCAGCTACGGACAAGACTCCTACAATGAGCAGTTCTTC	CASSYGQDSYNEQFF
.	TRBV9	.	TRBJ1-3	TGTGCCAGCAGCGTGGAAGACGGCTTCTCTGGAAACACCATATATTTT	CASSVEDGFSGNTIYF
.	TRBV7-8	.	TRBJ2-7	TGTGCCAGCAGCTCACCTGGATGGGAAGACGAGCAGTACTTC	CASSSPGWEDEQYF
TRBD1	TRBV5-5	.	TRBJ1-1	TGTGCCAGCAGCCTCCAGGGGGAGGTCGCTTTCTTT	CASSLQGEVAFF
TRBD1	TRBV11-2	.	TRBJ2-7	TGTGCCAGCAAAGGACAGGGACAACTTTACGAGCAGTACTTC	CASKGQGQLYEQYF
.	TRBV6-5	.	TRBJ1-6	TGTGCCACGTCAACTACAGGGACCAATTCACCCCTCCACTTT	CATSTTGTNSPLHF